Listed below are T cell receptor beta chains from one sample, sequenced in a study of shared clonotypes between healthy human individuals. This table comes from immunoSEQ multiplex PCR, and its TCRdb copy is limited to in-frame clones, with some not included. The profile shows almost 750,000 clones, 55% to 80% of them singletons. Specimen: memory CD4+ T cells sorted from blood. All receptors derive from a woman aged 25 to 39 in good health. The CDR3 runs from the conserved cysteine through the conserved F or W. Fields, in order: D gene, V gene, J gene, clone size, CDR3 DNA, CDR3 protein. D genes are given only for firm matches. The size of a clone is reported for some rows only, either as once, few or many, or as a class for expanded clones.

TRBD2	TRBV14	TRBJ2-5	NA	TGTGCCAGCAGCCAAGATCTTTTCAGGGCTAGCGGGAGACAAGAGACCCAGTACTTC	CASSQDLFRASGRQETQYF
TRBD1	TRBV5-6	TRBJ1-2	few	TGTGCCAGCAGCTTGGCGGACAGGAGCGGCTACACCTTC	CASSLADRSGYTF
NA	TRBV28	TRBJ1-5	NA	TGTGCCAGCAGTCGGGACGTTAGCAATCAGCCCCAGCATTTT	CASSRDVSNQPQHF
NA	TRBV2	TRBJ2-3	NA	TGTGCCAGCACCGGGGCGTCGGCTAGCGATTCCGCCGATACGCAGTATTTT	CASTGASASDSADTQYF
TRBD2	TRBV5-1	TRBJ2-7	NA	TGCGCCAGCACGCAGACTAGCGGATACGAGCAGTACTTC	CASTQTSGYEQYF
NA	TRBV9	TRBJ2-1	NA	TGTGCCAGCAGCGTCCGGAGATTTCCCTCCTACAATGAGCAGTTCTTC	CASSVRRFPSYNEQFF
NA	TRBV4-1	TRBJ1-3	few	TGCGCCAGCAGCCAACCCTGGGAATCTGGAAACACCATATATTTT	CASSQPWESGNTIYF
TRBD2	TRBV25-1	TRBJ2-7	NA	TGTGCCAGCAGTGAATCGGGGACTAGGCCCTACGAGCAGTACTTC	CASSESGTRPYEQYF
NA	TRBV7-2	TRBJ2-5	NA	TGTGCCAGCAGCTTATGGGGCTTCCAAGAGACCCAGTACTTC	CASSLWGFQETQYF
NA	TRBV19	TRBJ1-5	NA	TGTGCCAGTAGTTCCCGGGGTGGCAATCAGCCCCAGCATTTT	CASSSRGGNQPQHF
TRBD1	TRBV5-1	TRBJ2-1	few	TGCGCCAGCAATCGACAGGGGGCCTACAATGAGCAGTTCTTC	CASNRQGAYNEQFF
TRBD2	TRBV2	TRBJ2-1	NA	TGTGCCAGCAGCCAACTAGCGGGAGTGAATGAGCAGTTCTTC	CASSQLAGVNEQFF
NA	TRBV6-1	TRBJ2-3	few	TGTGCCAGCATCACGGGACCGGATTCAGATACGCAGTATTTT	CASITGPDSDTQYF
TRBD2	TRBV11-2	TRBJ2-3	NA	TGTGCCAGCAGCTTTGCGGGGAGGGCTAGCGGCCGCACAGATACGCAGTATTTT	CASSFAGRASGRTDTQYF
NA	TRBV29-1	TRBJ2-5	NA	TGCAGCGGTGGTTGGGGCGGGGAGACCCAGTACTTC	CSGGWGGETQYF
NA	TRBV30	TRBJ1-1	NA	TGTGCCTGGAGTGTTCCCGTGAAGGCTTTCTTT	CAWSVPVKAFF
NA	TRBV6-1	TRBJ2-7	NA	TGTGCCAGCAGGGATACAGGGACCGAGCAGTACTTC	CASRDTGTEQYF
NA	TRBV28	TRBJ1-1	NA	TGTGCCAGCAGACAATCAGGGTTAGCTTTCTTT	CASRQSGLAFF
TRBD1	TRBV2	TRBJ1-4	NA	TGTGCCAGCAGCGACAGGGGTAGTAATGAAAAACTGTTTTTT	CASSDRGSNEKLFF
TRBD1	TRBV28	TRBJ1-1	NA	TGTGCCAGCAGTGACAGGGCGGGTATGAACACTGAAGCTTTCTTT	CASSDRAGMNTEAFF
TRBD1	TRBV25-1	TRBJ2-5	NA	TGTGCCAGCAGTGAAGGAGTAGGGGACAGGGTACAAGAGACCCAGTACTTC	CASSEGVGDRVQETQYF
TRBD2	TRBV7-8	TRBJ2-1	few	TGTGCCAGCAGCACACGAGAGGGGACTAGTAATGAGCAGTTCTTC	CASSTREGTSNEQFF
TRBD1	TRBV5-1	TRBJ2-5	once	TGCGCCAGCAGCATGGGACAGGGCCCTCAAGAGACCCAGTACTTC	CASSMGQGPQETQYF
TRBD1	TRBV18	TRBJ1-6	NA	TGTGCCAGCTCACCACCCGGACAGGGAGGTAATTCACCCCTCCACTTT	CASSPPGQGGNSPLHF
NA	TRBV28	TRBJ1-5	NA	TGTGCCAGCACCCCTTCGAGCAATCAGCCCCAGCATTTT	CASTPSSNQPQHF
NA	TRBV29-1	TRBJ1-1	few	TGCAGCGTTGGGTGGGACACTGAAGCTTTCTTT	CSVGWDTEAFF
NA	TRBV6-1	TRBJ2-7	NA	TGTGCCAGCAGTGAAGGCGGCGACGAGCAGTACTTC	CASSEGGDEQYF
NA	TRBV2	TRBJ2-5	NA	TGTGCCAGCAGTGTAAACGTGCGGGGTCGCGGAGGAGACCAGTACTTC	CASSVNVRGRGGDQYF
NA	TRBV7-3	TRBJ2-1	NA	TGTGCCAGCAGCTTAAGCGGGACCATCTCCTACAATGAGCAGTTCTTC	CASSLSGTISYNEQFF
NA	TRBV19	TRBJ2-1	NA	TGTGCCAGTACCCGGCAGGGGTACAATGAGCAGTTCTTC	CASTRQGYNEQFF
TRBD1	TRBV7-2	TRBJ1-5	NA	TGTGCCAGCACCCGACAGGGTGGCGGCAATCAGCCCCAGCATTTT	CASTRQGGGNQPQHF
TRBD2	TRBV25-1	TRBJ2-2	NA	TGTGCCAGCGCCCCGGCGGGGGTGGCGACCGGGGAGCTGTTTTTT	CASAPAGVATGELFF
NA	TRBV7-7	TRBJ2-5	NA	TGTGCCAGCAGCTTAGGGGCTAGCGCGAAAGAGACCCAGTACTTC	CASSLGASAKETQYF